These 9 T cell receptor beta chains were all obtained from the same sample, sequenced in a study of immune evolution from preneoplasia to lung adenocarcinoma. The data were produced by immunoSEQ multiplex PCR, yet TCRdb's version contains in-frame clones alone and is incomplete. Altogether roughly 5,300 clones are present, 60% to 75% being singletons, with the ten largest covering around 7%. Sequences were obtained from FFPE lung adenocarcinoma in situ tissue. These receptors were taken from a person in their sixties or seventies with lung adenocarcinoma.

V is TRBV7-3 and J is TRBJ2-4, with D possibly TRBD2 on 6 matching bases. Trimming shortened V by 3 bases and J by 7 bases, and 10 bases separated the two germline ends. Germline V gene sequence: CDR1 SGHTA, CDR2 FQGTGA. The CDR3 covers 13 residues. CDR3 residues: CASSLGGGNIQYF. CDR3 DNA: TGTGCCAGCAGCTTGGGAGGTGGGAACATTCAGTACTTC.

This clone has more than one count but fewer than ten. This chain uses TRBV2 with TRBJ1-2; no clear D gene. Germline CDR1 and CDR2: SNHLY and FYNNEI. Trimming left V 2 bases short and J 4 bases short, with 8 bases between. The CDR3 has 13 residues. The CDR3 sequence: CASSERQVYGYTF. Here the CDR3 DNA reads TGTGCCAGCAGTGAACGGCAAGTCTATGGCTACACCTTC.

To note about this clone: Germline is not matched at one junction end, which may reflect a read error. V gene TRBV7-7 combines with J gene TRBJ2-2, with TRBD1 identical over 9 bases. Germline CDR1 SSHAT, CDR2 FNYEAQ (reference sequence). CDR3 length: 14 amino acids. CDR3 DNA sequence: TGTGCTAGCAGCTCGGACAGGGGCACCGGGGAGCTGTTTTTT. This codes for CASSSDRGTGELFF.

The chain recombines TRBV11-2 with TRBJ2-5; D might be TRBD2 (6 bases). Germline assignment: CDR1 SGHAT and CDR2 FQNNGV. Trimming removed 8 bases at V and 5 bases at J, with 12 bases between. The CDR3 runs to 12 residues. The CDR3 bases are TGTGCCAGCGGTAGCGGCATGGAGACCCAGTACTTC. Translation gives CASGSGMETQYF. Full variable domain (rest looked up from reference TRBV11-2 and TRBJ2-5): EAGVAQSPRYKIIEKRQSVAFWCNPISGHATLYWYQQILGQGPKLLIQFQNNGVVDDSQLPKDRFSAERLKGVDSTLKIQPAKLEDSAVYLCASGSGMETQYFGPGTRLLVL.

Written as DNA, the CDR3 is TGTGCCAGCAGTGACCCGAGAGGAGGTCTTCTTAATCAGCCCCAGCATTTT. It codes for CASSDPRGGLLNQPQHF. The V gene is TRBV6-1, the J gene TRBJ1-5; D is uncertain. The ends were cut back, 3 bases at V and 4 bases at J, with 19 bases in the middle. The CDR3 has 17 amino acids. Germline V gives CDR1 MNHNS, CDR2 SASEGT.

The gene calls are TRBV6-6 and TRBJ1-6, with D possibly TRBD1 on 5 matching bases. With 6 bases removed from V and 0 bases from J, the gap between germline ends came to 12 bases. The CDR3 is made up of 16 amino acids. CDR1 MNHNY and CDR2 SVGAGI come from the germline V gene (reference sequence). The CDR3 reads CASRKSGTSYNSPLHF. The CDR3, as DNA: TGTGCCAGCAGGAAGTCGGGGACCTCCTATAATTCACCCCTCCACTTT.

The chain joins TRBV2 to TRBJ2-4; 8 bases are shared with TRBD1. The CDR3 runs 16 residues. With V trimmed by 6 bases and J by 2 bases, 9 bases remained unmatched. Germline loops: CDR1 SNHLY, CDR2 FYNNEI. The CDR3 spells CASRGMTGETKNIQYF. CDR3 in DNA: TGTGCCAGCAGGGGCATGACAGGGGAGACCAAAAACATTCAGTACTTC.

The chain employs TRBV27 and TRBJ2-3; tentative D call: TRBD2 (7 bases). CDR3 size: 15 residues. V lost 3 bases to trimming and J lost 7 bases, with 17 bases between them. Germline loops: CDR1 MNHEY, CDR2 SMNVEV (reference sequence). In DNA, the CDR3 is TGTGCCAGCAGTTTTGTGGGGGGGCATCTAAATACGCAGTATTTT. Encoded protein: CASSFVGGHLNTQYF.

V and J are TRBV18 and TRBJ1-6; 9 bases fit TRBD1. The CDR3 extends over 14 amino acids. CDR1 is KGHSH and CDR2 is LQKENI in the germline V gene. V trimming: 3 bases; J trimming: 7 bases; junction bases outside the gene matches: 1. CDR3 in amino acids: CASSPGTGNSPLHF. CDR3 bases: TGTGCCAGCTCACCCGGGACAGGGAATTCACCCCTCCACTTT.